This T cell receptor beta chain is from a study of blood T cell repertoires in COVID-19 (dated by TCRdb to about 2020). Concerning the study at large: Samples from collaborators originated in the United States, Italy and Spain and spanned both the acute and convalescent phases of COVID-19. The material from the prospective study consisted of cDNA or gDNA derived from T cells, B-cell-depleted T cells, or PBMCs. The dataset comprised deeply sampled blood TCRbeta repertoires from subjects exposed to, actively infected with, or recovered from COVID-19. The repertoires were made available in a free public database intended to serve as a resource for research on the immune response to SARS-CoV-2. Samples came from the ongoing ImmuneRACE study (first 160 participants) plus 1,254 subjects from 6 global collaborators. A de-identified subject ID, COVID-19 status, age in years and sex were almost always included in the sample metadata. Where available, HLA class I and class II types were taken from metadata supplied by the sample provider and were not determined by assay-based typing. What the research found in general, with its limitations: The quantity of clinical and demographic metadata differed by source and by participant and was supplied without curation.

CDR3 length: 15 amino acids, cysteine to phenylalanine. Here the CDR3 DNA is all that survives: 45 bases in frame from base 1. The germline V end is reduced by 2 bases and the J end by 5 bases; junction bases left unmatched: 6. The germline V gene (reference sequence) provides CDR1 SEHNR and CDR2 FQNEAQ. TCRbeta CDR3 regions were amplified from genomic DNA by means of the immunoSEQ Assay, a bias-controlled multiplex PCR. The original methods were these. Nucleated cell counts per sample were estimated from amplification of reference gene primers within the assay. To quantify the absolute abundance of each unique TCRbeta CDR3 rearrangement, sequence reads were collapsed and filtered. For each sample, productive Simpson clonality was calculated as the square root of Simpson's diversity index across productive rearrangements. The table was pulled from immuneACCESS by TCRdb, which kept in-frame rearrangements only. Such tables lose some clones; where checked, under half of the loss comes from unresolved V genes, and the rest has no known cause. The V and J calls and clone size are taken from that table; D and trimming were inferred from the DNA. The sample table holds 200,000 to 300,000 clones, of which about 84% were seen once. In total, the top ten clones hold approximately 8% of the sample.

Collaborating institutions collected whole blood in K2EDTA tubes following their own protocols. Collaborator samples were shipped for TCRbeta analysis as frozen whole blood, isolated PBMCs, or DNA extracted from either sample type. A word on this clone: There is no known antigen for this receptor. One base away there is no much larger clone; base qualities are not given.

Input material: peripheral blood. The rearranged segments are TRBV7-9 and TRBJ2-1; the junction holds 7 bases that match TRBD1. This clonotype was obtained from a woman over 75 with acute or convalescent COVID-19. The sequenced DNA: TGTGCCAGCAGCTTACCAAGGGACAGCCACAATGAGCAGTTCTTC. This encodes CASSLPRDSHNEQFF. Joined to the reference TRBV7-9 and TRBJ2-1 proteins, this CDR3 gives the full variable domain: DTGVSQNPRHKITKRGQNVTFRCDPISEHNRLYWYRQTLGQGPEFLTYFQNEAQLEKSRLLSDRFSAERPKGSFSTLEIQRTEQGDSAMYLCASSLPRDSHNEQFFGPGTRLTVL.